What follows are 8 T cell receptor beta chains derived from one specimen sequenced in a study of OX40 agonist ivuxolimab in advanced cancers. Clones were sequenced by immunoSEQ multiplex PCR, and TCRdb holds only the in-frame ones, with some missing. The table shows tens of thousands of clones, with 80% to 90% occurring only once. The sequences come from CD4+ or CD8+ T cells sorted from blood, collected in a trial of the OX40 agonist ivuxolimab. Receptors originate from an adult with an advanced solid tumor such as melanoma, head and neck, liver or kidney cancer.

The V and J genes are TRBV27 and TRBJ2-2, with D possibly being TRBD1 or TRBD2 (5 bases each). Germline V gene lookup returns CDR1 MNHEY and CDR2 SMNVEV (reference sequence). The CDR3 spans 15 residues. The ends were cut back, 3 bases at V and 0 bases at J, with 8 bases in the middle. This CDR3 reads CASSFRGANTGELFF. The CDR3 DNA is TGTGCCAGCAGTTTTAGGGGAGCGAACACCGGGGAGCTGTTTTTT.

V and J are TRBV7-9 and TRBJ1-1, with 10 positions matching TRBD1. The CDR3 is 12 amino acids. Germline V CDR1 and CDR2: SEHNR, FQNEAQ (reference sequence). J lost 7 bases, V lost 8 bases, and 4 bases had no gene match. The CDR3 DNA is TGTGCCAGCCGACAGGGGGCGAGTGAAGCTTTCTTT. Encoded protein: CASRQGASEAFF. Filled out from reference TRBV7-9 and TRBJ1-1, the complete variable domain reads DTGVSQNPRHKITKRGQNVTFRCDPISEHNRLYWYRQTLGQGPEFLTYFQNEAQLEKSRLLSDRFSAERPKGSFSTLEIQRTEQGDSAMYLCASRQGASEAFFGQGTRLTVV.

The chain combines TRBV14 with TRBJ2-5, with 9 nucleotides matching TRBD2. The CDR3 has 17 amino acids. The V gene's germline CDR1 is SGHDN and CDR2 FVKESK. V trimming: 1 base; J trimming: 2 bases; junction bases outside the gene matches: 8. The CDR3 DNA reads as TGTGCCAGCAGCCAAGGGGAAGGACTAGCGCTTCAAGAGACCCAGTACTTC. This translates into CASSQGEGLALQETQYF.

J is TRBJ2-4 and V is TRBV6-6; 8 positions match TRBD1. The V gene end was trimmed by 5 bases and the J gene end by 8 bases; junction bases not matched to a gene: 11. This CDR3 spans 15 amino acids. CDR1 is MNHNY, CDR2 SVGAGI, per germline (reference sequence). The CDR3 protein is CASSHPQGATDIQYF. The DNA for the CDR3 is TGTGCCAGCAGTCACCCGCAGGGGGCTACTGACATTCAGTACTTC.

The rearrangement links TRBV10-3 to TRBJ2-7; 10 bases are shared with TRBD1. The CDR3 has 13 amino acids. The V and J ends lost 11 bases and 1 base, in that order; junction bases with no gene match: 5. The V gene's germline CDR1 is ENHRY and CDR2 SYGVKD. The CDR3 sequence: CASRQGASYEQYF. The CDR3 DNA follows: TGTGCCTCGAGACAGGGGGCTTCCTACGAGCAGTACTTC.

The V gene is TRBV5-5, the J gene TRBJ2-2; 11 bases agree with TRBD1. Losses at the gene ends were 4 bases for V and 4 bases for J; bases not matched to a gene: 0. This CDR3 contains 14 residues. Germline CDR1 reads SGHKS; CDR2 reads YYEKEE (reference sequence). The CDR3 DNA reads as TGTGCCAGCAGCGGGACAGGGGGCACCGGGGAGCTGTTTTTT. This sequence encodes CASSGTGGTGELFF.

J is TRBJ2-2 and V is TRBV9; 7 nucleotides match TRBD2. Germline assignment: CDR1 SGDLS and CDR2 YYNGEE. This CDR3 has 16 residues. Trimming removed 3 bases from V and 3 bases from J; junction bases left unmatched: 8. In DNA, the CDR3 is TGTGCCAGCAGCGCCGTCCGGGGGGACCACACCGGGGAGCTGTTTTTT. Translated, it gives CASSAVRGDHTGELFF.

The genes are TRBV19 and TRBJ1-4; D is undetermined. Trimming shortened V by 5 bases and J by 6 bases, and 13 bases separated the two germline ends. CDR1 and CDR2 from the germline V gene are LNHDA and SQIVND (reference sequence). The CDR3 loop spans 14 amino acids. CDR3: CASSRGWGDEKLFF. In DNA, the CDR3 is TGTGCCAGTAGTCGCGGGTGGGGAGATGAAAAACTGTTTTTT.